A selection of T cell receptor beta chains follows, all from one sample in a study of post-analysis software for immune sequencing data. TCRdb reanalysed the PCR reads using MiXCR and keeps one entry per CDR3 protein. Among roughly 540,000 distinct CDR3 sequences listed, 34% were seen once. The specimen sequenced was blood. All receptors come from a girl between 2 and 17 years old with multiple sclerosis. CDR3s include the opening cysteine and the closing phenylalanine or tryptophan. The D gene is left open where the match is weak. Clone size appears in some rows only: once, few, many, or a class for an expanded clone.

D gene | J gene | V gene | clone size | CDR3 DNA | CDR3 protein
. | TRBJ2-3 | TRBV5-1 | few | TGCGCCAGCAGCACAGACAGGGGAGGGACAGATACGCAGTATTTT | CASSTDRGGTDTQYF
TRBD1 | TRBJ1-6 | TRBV6-1 | few | TGTGCCAGCAGTGAACGGGGACAGGGAGATTCACCCCTCCACTTT | CASSERGQGDSPLHF
. | TRBJ1-5 | TRBV7-9 | . | TGTGCCAGCAGCTTAGTATCCATCCTTTCCGATAGCAATCAGCCCCAGCATTTT | CASSLVSILSDSNQPQHF
. | TRBJ2-5 | TRBV20-1 | once | TGCAGTGCTAGGTGGGCCCAAGAGACCCAGTACTTC | CSARWAQETQYF
. | TRBJ2-4 | TRBV6-1 | . | TGTGCCAGCAGTGGGCTATTTCAGGACAAAAACATTCAGTACTTC | CASSGLFQDKNIQYF
. | TRBJ2-5 | TRBV7-9 | many | TGTGCCAGCAGGCGGCAGATCCAAGAGACCCAGTACTTC | CASRRQIQETQYF
. | TRBJ1-6 | TRBV5-1 | . | TGCGCCAGCAGCTTGGAGCAGACCTCACCCCTCCACTTT | CASSLEQTSPLHF
TRBD1 | TRBJ2-3 | TRBV6-6 | few | TGTGCCAGCAGTCAAGCTGGGACAGCCCTGGATACGCAGTATTTT | CASSQAGTALDTQYF
TRBD2 | TRBJ2-1 | TRBV2 | . | TGTGCCAGCAGTGAAATGGGGCGGGGGAGTTACAATGAGCAGTTCTTC | CASSEMGRGSYNEQFF
. | TRBJ2-3 | TRBV15 | few | TGTGCCACCAGCAGAGCGGACTTTTCGGGGGTAACAGATACGCAGTATTTT | CATSRADFSGVTDTQYF
. | TRBJ2-7 | TRBV27 | few | TGTGCCAGCAAGTTTCTGGGAAGGAGCGAGCAGTACTTC | CASKFLGRSEQYF
TRBD1 | TRBJ2-3 | TRBV5-1 | few | TGCGCCAGCAGCTTGGCACAGGGGAGCACAGATACGCAGTATTTT | CASSLAQGSTDTQYF
. | TRBJ2-1 | TRBV6-5 | few | TGTGCCAGCAGTTACTCGGCAGGCCTCTCCTACAATGAGCAGTTCTTC | CASSYSAGLSYNEQFF
. | TRBJ2-7 | TRBV3-1 | . | TGTGCCAGCAGCCAAGAGTGGGCCCAGCCGGCCAACGAGCAGTACTTC | CASSQEWAQPANEQYF
. | TRBJ1-1 | TRBV7-9 | . | TGTGCCAGCAGCTTACAGGGCAACATGAACACTGAAGCTTTCTTT | CASSLQGNMNTEAFF
. | TRBJ2-1 | TRBV3-1 | . | TGTGCCAGCAGCCAAGGGGGGGGCCCAAGGAATGAGCAGTTCTTC | CASSQGGGPRNEQFF
. | TRBJ1-2 | TRBV9 | few | TGTGCCAGCAGCATAACAGGCGGCGGGGACTATGGCTACACCTTC | CASSITGGGDYGYTF
. | TRBJ2-1 | TRBV12-3/TRBV12-4 | . | TGTGCCAGCAGTTCGAAGGTTTCCTACAATGAGCAGTTCTTC | CASSSKVSYNEQFF
TRBD1 | TRBJ2-5 | TRBV20-1 | few | TGCAGTGCTTTTATACCGGGACAGGGGGAAGAGACCCAGTACTTC | CSAFIPGQGEETQYF
. | TRBJ2-1 | TRBV28 | few | TGTGCCAGCAGTGTGTTACAGGGATCCTACAATGAGCAGTTCTTC | CASSVLQGSYNEQFF
. | TRBJ1-5 | TRBV21-1 | few | TGTGCCAGCAGCCCCCGGCAGCCGAATCAGCCCCAGCATTTT | CASSPRQPNQPQHF
. | TRBJ2-7 | TRBV12-3/TRBV12-4 | . | TGTGCCAGCAGTCCCAAACGGGGGGCTCCCTACGAGCAGTACTTC | CASSPKRGAPYEQYF
TRBD2 | TRBJ2-1 | TRBV2 | few | TGTGCCAGCAGGGGGGGACTAGCGTACCAAGAGACCCAGTTCTTC | CASRGGLAYQETQFF
. | TRBJ2-1 | TRBV7-9 | . | TGTGCCAGCGAGGGAGGGGGGGCCAGGTCCTACAATGAGCAGTTCTTC | CASEGGGARSYNEQFF
. | TRBJ2-7 | TRBV20-1 | . | TGCAGTGCCCCCCTCACTAGCCGCTACGAGCAGTACTTC | CSAPLTSRYEQYF
TRBD1 | TRBJ1-6 | TRBV20-1 | . | TGCAGTGCTAGGACAGGGGTTAGCTCCTATAATTCACCCCTCCACTTT | CSARTGVSSYNSPLHF
TRBD1 | TRBJ2-7 | TRBV6-6 | few | TGTGCCAGCAGTTATGCGGGCGGGACAGGCAACGAGCAGTACTTC | CASSYAGGTGNEQYF
. | TRBJ1-6 | TRBV12-3/TRBV12-4 | . | TGTACCAGCAGTCTGACGGCCCGGAATTCACCCCTCCACTTT | CTSSLTARNSPLHF
. | TRBJ1-2 | TRBV6-5 | . | TGTGCCAGCAGTTACAGCCAGGAGGTCTATGGCTACACCTTC | CASSYSQEVYGYTF
. | TRBJ1-4 | TRBV9 | few | TGTGCCAGCAGCGCGGGGACTTCCTGGAATGAAAAACTGTTTTTT | CASSAGTSWNEKLFF
. | TRBJ2-5 | TRBV2 | few | TGTGCCAGCAGTGAAGAGTACACAGAGACCCAGTACTTC | CASSEEYTETQYF
. | TRBJ2-7 | TRBV4-1 | many | TGCGCCAGCAGCTCGGGACCGGGCCCCTACGAGCAGTACTTC | CASSSGPGPYEQYF
. | TRBJ1-4 | TRBV5-1 | . | TGCGCCAGCAGCTTAATGGGAACTGCAACTAATGAAAAACTGTTTTTT | CASSLMGTATNEKLFF
. | TRBJ1-1 | TRBV7-2 | . | TGTGCCAGCAGCTTGGGGAGGGGGGCTGAAGCCTTCTTT | CASSLGRGAEAFF
TRBD1 | TRBJ1-6 | TRBV12-3/TRBV12-4 | . | TGTGCCAGCAGCTATAGGACAGGGGGAAGTTCACCCCTCCACTTT | CASSYRTGGSSPLHF
. | TRBJ2-5 | TRBV24-1 | . | TGTGCCACCAGTGATTTGGAGGGAGGAGAGACCCAGTACTTC | CATSDLEGGETQYF
. | TRBJ2-1 | TRBV7-2 | . | TGTGCCAGCAGCTTAGCGCTTGTAAATGAGCAGTTCTTC | CASSLALVNEQFF
. | TRBJ2-3 | TRBV18 | . | TGTGCCAGCTCACTTGGGGGACGCACAGATACGCAGTATTTT | CASSLGGRTDTQYF
TRBD1 | TRBJ2-5 | TRBV15 | . | TGTGCCACCAGCGAGGGACAGCTACAAGAGACCCAGTACTTC | CATSEGQLQETQYF
. | TRBJ2-7 | TRBV27 | . | TGTGCCAGCAGTTTACGAGCAGCGGGCCCCTACGAGCAGTACTTC | CASSLRAAGPYEQYF